Presented here are 23 T cell receptor beta chains from one specimen sequenced in a study of T cell responses to AZD1222 COVID-19 vaccine (dated by TCRdb to the early 2020s). The library was built by means of the immunoSEQ multiplex PCR assay. TCRdb retrieved this table from immuneACCESS and kept in-frame rearrangements only. Not all clones are present; in checked studies, unresolved V genes account for under half, and no reason is known for the remainder. Counted in this sample were about 44,000 clones; roughly 80% of them appeared once. About 3.6% of the sample is held by the ten biggest clonotypes. Explained via the paper, the time point label denotes: baseline before first vaccination. The sample here was peripheral blood, taken on day 0 of AZD1222 vaccination. Receptors were obtained from an adult in good health.

This chain links TRBV13 with TRBJ2-2; D unclear. This CDR3 has 12 amino acids. Trimming cost V 3 bases and J 5 bases, with 4 bases left between them. In germline, CDR1 is PRHDT, CDR2 FYEKMQ (reference sequence). The CDR3 loop reads CASSFQTGELFF. For the CDR3, the DNA is TGTGCCAGCAGCTTCCAGACCGGGGAGCTGTTTTTT. Complete variable domain (other parts from reference TRBV13 and TRBJ2-2): AAGVIQSPRHLIKEKRETATLKCYPIPRHDTVYWYQQGPGQDPQFLISFYEKMQSDKGSIPDRFSAQQFSDYHSELNMSSLELGDSALYFCASSFQTGELFFGEGSRLTVL.

This clone rates as medium-sized. This chain links TRBV27 with TRBJ1-2; D remains unclear. CDR1 is MNHEY and CDR2 is SMNVEV in the germline V gene (reference sequence). The germline V and J ends were trimmed by 6 bases and 7 bases, with 15 bases remaining between them. The CDR3 is 13 residues long. CDR3 amino acids: CASSLSGRSGYTF. The CDR3 nucleotides read TGTGCCAGCAGCCTGTCGGGAAGGAGTGGCTACACCTTC.

This sequence joins TRBV3-1 (or the pseudogene TRBV3-2) and TRBJ2-6; D gene ambiguous. The V gene lost 4 bases and the J gene lost 0 bases, with 13 bases spanning the gap. Germline V gives CDR1 LGHDT, CDR2 YNNKEL (reference sequence). The CDR3 contains 17 residues. CDR3 region: CASSLRAMNSGANVLTF. The CDR3 region has the DNA TGTGCCAGCAGCCTCCGGGCCATGAACTCTGGGGCCAACGTCCTGACTTTC.

The chain couples TRBV7-8 to TRBJ2-1; 13 nucleotides match TRBD2. The CDR3 is 15 amino acids. The germline V gene has CDR1 SGHVS and CDR2 FQNEAQ. The V gene end was trimmed by 7 bases and the J gene end by 6 bases; junction bases not matched to a gene: 6. CDR3 nucleotides: TGTGCCAGCACCTCGGGACTAGCGGGGACCAATGAGCAGTTCTTC. Protein: CASTSGLAGTNEQFF.

In its sample, this clone was seen once. The chain carries TRBV19 and TRBJ1-5, with 9 bases lining up with TRBD1. Germline CDR1 LNHDA, CDR2 SQIVND (reference sequence). V shed 3 bases and J 3 bases; nucleotides not matched to a gene: 3. There are 15 residues in the CDR3. The CDR3 sequence is CASSMRDRDNQPQHF. CDR3 DNA: TGTGCCAGTAGTATGAGGGACAGGGACAATCAGCCCCAGCATTTT.

V gene TRBV19 combines with J gene TRBJ2-7, with D possibly TRBD1 on 6 matching bases. The CDR3 has 12 amino acids. Germline V gives CDR1 LNHDA, CDR2 SQIVND (reference sequence). Deletions cut 7 bases from V and 2 bases from J, with 9 bases between. The CDR3 nucleotides are TGTGCCAGTATGGACAGAACCTACGAGCAGTACTTC. It translates to CASMDRTYEQYF.

The rearrangement joins TRBV14 to TRBJ1-1; D remains ambiguous. This CDR3 is built from 13 residues. V was shortened by 0 bases and J by 5 bases, with 7 bases between the two germline ends. Germline CDR1 and CDR2: SGHDN and FVKESK. CDR3 loop: CASSQERGTEAFF. For the CDR3, the DNA is TGTGCCAGCAGCCAAGAACGGGGAACTGAAGCTTTCTTT.

The J gene is TRBJ2-4, the V gene TRBV6-6; perhaps TRBD2 as D (6 bases). The V end was cut by 5 bases, the J end by 11 bases, with 22 bases between. CDR3 size: 15 residues. Germline assignment: CDR1 MNHNY and CDR2 SVGAGI (reference sequence). The CDR3 loop reads CASSPPPRKAGFQYF. As DNA, the CDR3 is TGTGCCAGCAGTCCCCCTCCCCGGAAGGCGGGGTTTCAGTACTTC.

The chain carries TRBV7-2 and TRBJ2-7; 13 bases match TRBD2. Trimming took 5 bases from V and 0 from J; bases not matched to a gene: 13. Germline V gene data show CDR1 as SGHTA and CDR2 as FQGNSA. The CDR3 extends over 19 amino acids. Here the CDR3 DNA reads TGTGCCAGCAGCGCAAACCGACCGGGACTAGCGGGGACCTCCTACGAGCAGTACTTC. It yields the protein CASSANRPGLAGTSYEQYF.

The V gene is TRBV6-1, the J gene TRBJ1-1, with no clear D. The germline V gene encodes CDR1 MNHNS and CDR2 SASEGT. V dropped 2 bases and J dropped 1 base, with 14 bases sitting between them. The CDR3 contains 16 residues. The DNA for the CDR3 is TGTGCCAGCAGTGAATTTTGGGGTCAGAAGAACACTGAAGCTTTCTTT. It specifies CASSEFWGQKNTEAFF.

The chain combines TRBV6-5 with TRBJ1-6; D is perhaps TRBD1 (5 bases). The CDR3 length is 16 residues. Germline values: CDR1 MNHEY, CDR2 SVGAGI. V lost 2 bases and J 10 bases, leaving 18 bases between the germline ends. The CDR3 bases are TGTGCCAGCAGTTACAAGGGGTTGGTAGGTGGGTCACCCCTCCACTTT. Translation: CASSYKGLVGGSPLHF.

The V call is TRBV7-8, the J call TRBJ2-1; TRBD2 matches at 11 bases. V dropped 0 bases and J dropped 6; count of bases not matched to a gene: 7. This CDR3 spans 17 amino acids. Germline loops: CDR1 SGHVS, CDR2 FQNEAQ. The CDR3 coding sequence is TGTGCCAGCAGCTTAGCGATTCTAGCGGGGGGAGGCAATGAGCAGTTCTTC. It encodes CASSLAILAGGGNEQFF.

V gene TRBV3-1 (or the pseudogene TRBV3-2) combines with J gene TRBJ2-5; the match to TRBD2 covers 8 bases. V dropped 0 bases and J dropped 1; count of bases not matched to a gene: 7. CDR3 length equals 17 residues. The V gene's germline CDR1 is LGHDT and CDR2 YNNKEL (reference sequence). The CDR3 DNA reads TGTGCCAGCAGCCAAGAACTAGCGGCCTCCCTCCAAGAGACCCAGTACTTC. Amino acid sequence: CASSQELAASLQETQYF.

The J gene is TRBJ1-2, the V gene TRBV11-2, with no clear D. Trimming pared 3 bases from V and 8 bases from J, leaving 16 bases between. This CDR3 contains 14 residues. CDR1 is SGHAT and CDR2 is FQNNGV in the germline V gene. This CDR3 reads CASSFSPTSGGYTF. The DNA for the CDR3 is TGTGCCAGCAGCTTTTCACCGACCTCCGGCGGCTACACCTTC. The whole variable domain, filled in from reference TRBV11-2 and TRBJ1-2, reads EAGVAQSPRYKIIEKRQSVAFWCNPISGHATLYWYQQILGQGPKLLIQFQNNGVVDDSQLPKDRFSAERLKGVDSTLKIQPAKLEDSAVYLCASSFSPTSGGYTFGSGTRLTVV.

This clone was counted between two and nine times. This rearrangement joins TRBV13 to TRBJ1-2; a weak D match, TRBD1 (5 bases). V was pared by 4 bases and J by 1 base, with 10 bases between. Germline lookup yields CDR1 PRHDT and CDR2 FYEKMQ (reference sequence). The CDR3 has 14 residues. CDR3 sequence (DNA): TGTGCCAGCAGCTCCGTACAGGTTAACTATGGCTACACCTTC. Translation gives CASSSVQVNYGYTF.

The CDR3 reads CASSGGAEDQPQHF. The CDR3 DNA sequence: TGTGCCAGCAGCGGCGGGGCAGAGGATCAGCCCCAGCATTTT. The genes are TRBV25-1 and TRBJ1-5; D is perhaps TRBD1 (5 bases). Germline CDR1 is MGHDK and CDR2 is SYGVNS. The CDR3 length is 14 residues. The V and J ends lost 6 bases and 5 bases respectively, with 14 bases between them.

This sequence joins TRBV21-1 and TRBJ2-3; TRBD1 is taken as the D call from the table, unchecked against the DNA. TRBV21-1 is termed a pseudogene. The CDR3 has 14 amino acids. In DNA, the CDR3 is TGTGCCAGCGGGGATCAGGGGCGCGCAGATACGCAGTATTTT. It translates to CASGDQGRADTQYF.

The rearrangement joins TRBV2 to TRBJ1-1; tentative D call: TRBD1 (6 bases). Germline V gene sequence: CDR1 SNHLY, CDR2 FYNNEI. The CDR3 runs 14 residues. Trimming pared 7 bases from V and 3 bases from J, leaving 15 bases between. CDR3 in DNA: TGTGCCAGCACTCTACAGGGTTCTGACACTGAAGCTTTCTTT. It encodes CASTLQGSDTEAFF.

This sequence joins TRBV29-1 and TRBJ1-3; D unresolved. The CDR3 has 13 amino acids. Germline V lookup: CDR1 SQVTM, CDR2 ANQGSEA. Trimming removed 3 bases at V and 0 bases at J, with 6 bases between. CDR3 DNA: TGCAGCGTTGATAGCTCCTCTGGAAACACCATATATTTT. This translates into CSVDSSSGNTIYF.

The chain carries TRBV19 and TRBJ1-2; TRBD1 is a possible D gene (5 bases). CDR3 size: 17 residues. V was shortened by 2 bases and J by 5 bases, with 21 bases between the two germline ends. Germline loops: CDR1 LNHDA, CDR2 SQIVND (reference sequence). In DNA form, the CDR3 reads TGTGCCAGTAGTATAACTGTGACGGAGGGGTACTCGTATGGCTACACCTTC. Translating it yields CASSITVTEGYSYGYTF.

The CDR3 here is CASSYSLLAGGKGSYNEQFF. DNA of the CDR3: TGTGCCAGCAGTTACTCGCTACTAGCGGGGGGGAAAGGATCCTACAATGAGCAGTTCTTC. The rearrangement links TRBV6-2 or TRBV6-3 to TRBJ2-1, with 13 bases that match TRBD2. Germline V CDR1 and CDR2: MNHEY, SVGEGT. V lost 0 bases and J lost 1; bases outside the gene matches: 9. The CDR3 loop spans 20 amino acids.

CDR3 residues: CASSRRTSGDFNEQFF. The CDR3 DNA reads TGTGCCAGCAGCCGACGGACTAGCGGGGACTTTAATGAGCAGTTCTTC. This chain links TRBV7-6 with TRBJ2-1; TRBD2 agrees at 12 bases. The CDR3 totals 16 residues. Germline lookup yields CDR1 SGHVS and CDR2 FNYEAQ. With V trimmed by 5 bases and J by 7 bases, 9 bases remained unmatched.

The J gene is TRBJ2-2, the V gene TRBV11-2; the D call may be TRBD1 or TRBD2 (5 bases each). CDR1 and CDR2 from the germline V gene are SGHAT and FQNNGV. V was cut by 5 bases and J by 6 bases, with 16 bases left in between. The CDR3 contains 15 residues. DNA for the CDR3: TGTGCCAGCAGCACTTACTGGGGGACGGCCGGGGAGCTGTTTTTT. It translates to CASSTYWGTAGELFF.